What follows describes a single T cell receptor beta chain. Its antigen is unknown. The PCR contained 60 Vbeta and 13 Jbeta primers. Profiling relied on immunoSEQ multiplex PCR, and the TCRdb table lists in-frame clones only, not all of them. The sample data list more than 200,000 clones. The data were taken from a study of cytomegalovirus exposure and HLA in healthy donors. The V end lost 3 bases, the J end lost 0 bases, and 14 bases lay between the germline ends. The CDR3 length is 16 residues. The germline gives CDR1 SEHNR, CDR2 FQNEAQ (reference sequence). Regarding the study as a whole: When the data were analyzed later, several of the most significant clusters appeared to be linked to common viral pathogens.

Sequencing was carried out using PBMCs. This chain joins TRBV7-9 and TRBJ1-1, with unresolved D. The origin of this receptor is a woman in her twenties or thirties in good health and CMV-seropositive. CDR3: CASSFRVGVMNTEAFF. The CDR3 DNA reads as TGTGCCAGCAGCTTTCGTGTCGGGGTTATGAACACTGAAGCTTTCTTT.